This T cell receptor beta chain was sequenced during a study of identical twins. Template switching added a universal primer site; cDNA carried unique molecular identifiers. TCRdb itself ran the 5' RACE reads through MiXCR, one entry per CDR3 protein. The table includes around 280,000 distinct CDR3 sequences, roughly 8.6% detected once. Trimming pared 1 base from V and 5 bases from J, leaving 11 bases between. CDR1 and CDR2 from the germline V gene are LNHNV and YYDKDF (reference sequence). This CDR3 spans 14 amino acids. This clonotype was counted at least ten times. Its specificity is unknown. General study points: Zero-insertion analyses were open to partial confounding by invariant MAIT and iNKT cells. Cord blood beta clonotypes present at high abundance carried fewer insertions; no such pattern appeared in memory repertoires. In drawing conclusions, the study used cross-sectional statistical analysis and did not follow the same donors.

These data also featured in a second study, about yellow fever vaccine responses in identical twins.

The sample consisted of memory (CD45RO+) T cells sorted from blood. The rearrangement joins TRBV15 to TRBJ2-5; a weak D match, TRBD2 (5 bases). The clonotype was recovered from a woman between 18 and 29 years old in good health. CDR3 DNA sequence: TGTGCCACCAGCAGAGCGGGAATGGGTGAGACCCAGTACTTC. As protein: CATSRAGMGETQYF.